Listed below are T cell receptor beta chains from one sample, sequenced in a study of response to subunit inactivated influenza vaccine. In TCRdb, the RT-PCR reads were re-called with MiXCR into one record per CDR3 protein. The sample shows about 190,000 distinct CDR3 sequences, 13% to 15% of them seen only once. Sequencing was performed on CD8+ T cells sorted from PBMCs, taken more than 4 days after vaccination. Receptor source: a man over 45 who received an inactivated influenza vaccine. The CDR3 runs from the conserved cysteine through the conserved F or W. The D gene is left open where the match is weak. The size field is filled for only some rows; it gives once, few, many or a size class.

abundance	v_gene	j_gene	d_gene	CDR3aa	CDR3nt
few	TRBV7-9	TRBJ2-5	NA	CASREGETQYF	TGTGCCAGCAGGGAGGGCGAGACCCAGTACTTC
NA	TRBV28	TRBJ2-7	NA	CASSFIRYEQYF	TGTGCCAGCAGTTTTATAAGATACGAGCAGTACTTC
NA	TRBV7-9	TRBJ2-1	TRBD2	CASSLIAGVPYNEQFF	TGTGCCAGCAGCCTAATAGCGGGGGTTCCTTACAATGAGCAGTTCTTC
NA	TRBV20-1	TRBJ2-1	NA	CSAWDQLGEQFF	TGCAGTGCCTGGGACCAGCTCGGGGAGCAGTTCTTC
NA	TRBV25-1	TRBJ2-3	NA	CASSEWTRVGYTQYF	TGTGCCAGCAGTGAATGGACAAGGGTAGGGTATACGCAGTATTTT
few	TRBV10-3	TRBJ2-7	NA	CAITEGQPYEQYF	TGTGCCATCACAGAGGGACAACCCTACGAGCAGTACTTC
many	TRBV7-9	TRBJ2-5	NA	CASSAPGGEETQYF	TGTGCCAGCAGCGCCCCGGGGGGCGAAGAGACCCAGTACTTC
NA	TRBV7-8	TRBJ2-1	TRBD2	CASSAGGGQFF	TGTGCCAGCAGCGCCGGGGGGGGGCAGTTCTTC
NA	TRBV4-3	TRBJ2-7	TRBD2	CASSQDWGGTYEQYF	TGCGCCAGCAGCCAAGATTGGGGGGGGACCTACGAGCAGTACTTC
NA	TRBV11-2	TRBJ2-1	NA	CASSLIGGPYNEQFF	TGTGCCAGCAGCTTAATTGGGGGGCCTTACAATGAGCAGTTCTTC
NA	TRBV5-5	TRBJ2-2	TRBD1	CASSLGDSYAGELFF	TGTGCCAGCAGCTTGGGGGACAGTTATGCCGGGGAGCTGTTTTTT
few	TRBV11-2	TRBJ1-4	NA	CASSLVGLATNEKLFF	TGTGCCAGCAGCTTAGTGGGCCTTGCAACTAATGAAAAACTGTTTTTT
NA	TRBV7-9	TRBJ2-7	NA	CASSAAPYEQYF	TGTGCCAGCAGCGCAGCCCCCTACGAGCAGTACTTC
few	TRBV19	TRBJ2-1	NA	CASSISGAGREQFF	TGTGCCAGTAGTATATCGGGGGCAGGAAGAGAGCAGTTCTTC
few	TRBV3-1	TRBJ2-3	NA	CASSRRLDQADTQYF	TGTGCCAGCAGCCGTCGACTAGACCAAGCGGATACGCAGTATTTT
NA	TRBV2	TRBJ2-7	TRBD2	CASSYPGTSDYEQYF	TGTGCCAGCAGTTACCCCGGGACTAGCGACTACGAGCAGTACTTC
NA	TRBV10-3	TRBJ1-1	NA	CAISTTENTEAFF	TGTGCCATCAGCACAACAGAGAACACTGAAGCTTTCTTT
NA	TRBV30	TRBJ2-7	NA	CAWRNPLTAYEQYF	TGTGCCTGGAGGAATCCCTTAACCGCCTACGAGCAGTACTTC
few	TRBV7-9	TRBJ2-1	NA	CASSFRLGGKGNEQFF	TGTGCCAGCAGCTTTCGCCTAGGGGGGAAAGGGAATGAGCAGTTCTTC
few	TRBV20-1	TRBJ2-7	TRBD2	CSAQGLAGGLYEQYF	TGCAGTGCTCAAGGACTAGCGGGAGGTCTCTACGAGCAGTACTTC
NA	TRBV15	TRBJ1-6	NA	CATSRDQGGSPLHF	TGTGCCACCAGCAGAGATCAGGGTGGCTCACCCCTCCACTTT
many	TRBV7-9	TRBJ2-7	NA	CASSAERQPTYEQYF	TGTGCCAGCAGCGCCGAGAGACAGCCTACCTACGAGCAGTACTTC
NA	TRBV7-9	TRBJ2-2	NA	CASSLIQGVKSGELFF	TGTGCCAGCAGCTTAATCCAGGGCGTAAAATCCGGGGAGCTGTTTTTT
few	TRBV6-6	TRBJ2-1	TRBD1	CASSTGDEQFF	TGTGCCAGCAGCACAGGGGATGAGCAGTTCTTC
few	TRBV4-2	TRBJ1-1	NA	CASSQGDLINTEAFF	TGTGCCAGCAGCCAAGGGGATCTGATAAACACTGAAGCTTTCTTT
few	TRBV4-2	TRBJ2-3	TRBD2	CASSQVQPGLAWIDTDAQYF	TGTGCCAGCAGCCAAGTCCAACCGGGACTAGCCTGGATCGACACAGATGCGCAGTATTTT
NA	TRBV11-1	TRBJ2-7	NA	CASTPYLTEGQSSSYEQYF	TGTGCCAGCACCCCATATCTAACCGAGGGACAATCGAGCTCCTACGAGCAGTACTTC
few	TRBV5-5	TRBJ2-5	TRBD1	CASSWTGVGGETQYF	TGTGCCAGCAGCTGGACAGGGGTTGGAGGGGAGACCCAGTACTTC
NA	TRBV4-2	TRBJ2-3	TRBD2	CASSPESLAGNTDTQYF	TGTGCCAGCAGTCCCGAAAGCCTAGCGGGAAACACAGATACGCAGTATTTT
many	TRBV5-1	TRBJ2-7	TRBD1	CASSPTGTGGEQYF	TGCGCCAGCAGCCCGACCGGGACAGGTGGCGAGCAGTACTTC
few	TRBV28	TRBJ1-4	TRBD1	CASGPGTEVGKLFF	TGTGCCAGCGGTCCCGGGACAGAAGTTGGGAAACTGTTTTTT
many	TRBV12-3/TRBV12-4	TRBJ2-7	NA	CASSLGGGSEQYF	TGTGCCAGCAGTTTAGGGGGGGGCTCCGAGCAGTACTTC
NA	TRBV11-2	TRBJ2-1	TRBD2	CASSLSISGRADRDNEQFF	TGTGCCAGCAGCTTGAGTATTAGCGGGAGGGCCGATAGGGACAATGAGCAGTTCTTC
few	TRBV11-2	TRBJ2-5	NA	CASSLERAEETQYF	TGTGCCAGCAGCTTAGAGCGGGCAGAAGAGACCCAGTACTTC
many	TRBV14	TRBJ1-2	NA	CASSEDSSYGYTF	TGTGCCAGCAGTGAGGACAGTTCCTATGGCTACACCTTC
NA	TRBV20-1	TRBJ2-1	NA	CSARERGGNEQFF	TGCAGTGCTAGAGAGAGGGGCGGCAATGAGCAGTTCTTC
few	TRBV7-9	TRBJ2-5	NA	CASSPTWEETQYF	TGTGCCAGCAGCCCCACTTGGGAAGAGACCCAGTACTTC
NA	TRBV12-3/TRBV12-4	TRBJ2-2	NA	CASSLKWERTGELFF	TGTGCCAGCAGTTTAAAGTGGGAGCGGACCGGGGAGCTGTTTTTT
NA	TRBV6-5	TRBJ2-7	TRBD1	CASSYSWDSSYEQYF	TGTGCCAGCAGTTACTCGTGGGACAGCTCCTACGAGCAGTACTTC
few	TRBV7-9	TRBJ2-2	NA	CASSPSLSAGELFF	TGTGCCAGCAGCCCCAGTTTATCAGCCGGGGAGCTGTTTTTT
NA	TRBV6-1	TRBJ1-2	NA	CASSPVGGNYGYTF	TGTGCCAGCAGTCCCGTGGGGGGGAACTATGGCTACACCTTC
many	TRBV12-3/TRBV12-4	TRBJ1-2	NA	CASSPTGGNYGYTF	TGTGCCAGCAGTCCGACGGGGGGGAACTATGGCTACACCTTC
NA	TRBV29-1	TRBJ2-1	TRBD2	CSVTGLAGIDEQFF	TGCAGCGTCACGGGACTAGCGGGAATCGATGAGCAGTTCTTC
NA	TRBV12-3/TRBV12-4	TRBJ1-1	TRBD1	CASSWGQGALGVTEAFF	TGTGCCAGCAGTTGGGGGCAGGGGGCGCTTGGGGTCACTGAAGCTTTCTTT
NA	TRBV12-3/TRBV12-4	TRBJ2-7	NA	CASSFVLTYEQYF	TGTGCCAGCAGTTTTGTACTAACCTACGAGCAGTACTTC
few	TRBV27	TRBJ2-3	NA	CASTQPGADTQYF	TGTGCCAGCACCCAACCAGGGGCAGATACGCAGTATTTT
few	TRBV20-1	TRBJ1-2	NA	CSGRILAGSQANYGYTF	TGCAGTGGTAGGATTCTTGCGGGGAGCCAGGCCAACTATGGCTACACCTTC
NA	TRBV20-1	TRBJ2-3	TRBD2	CCARDVPAGGVPDTQYF	TGCTGTGCTAGAGATGTCCCGGCGGGAGGGGTACCAGATACGCAGTATTTT
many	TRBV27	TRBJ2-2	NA	CASSPLIRGGELFF	TGTGCCAGCAGTCCTCTCATCCGGGGCGGGGAGCTGTTTTTT
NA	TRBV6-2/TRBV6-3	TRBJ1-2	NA	CASSHAPYRSYGYTF	TGTGCCAGCAGTCATGCCCCCTACAGGAGCTATGGCTACACCTTC
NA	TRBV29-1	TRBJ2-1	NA	CSARGALYHEQFF	TGCAGCGCCCGAGGGGCGTTGTACCATGAGCAGTTCTTC
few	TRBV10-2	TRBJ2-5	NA	CASSENPSGETQYF	TGCGCCAGCAGTGAAAACCCCAGCGGAGAGACCCAGTACTTC
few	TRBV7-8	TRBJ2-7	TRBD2	CASSPRAAGGPSYEQYF	TGTGCCAGCAGTCCAAGAGCGGCGGGAGGGCCCTCCTACGAGCAGTACTTC
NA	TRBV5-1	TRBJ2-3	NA	CASSSKIKGDTQYF	TGCGCCAGCAGCTCAAAAATCAAGGGCGATACGCAGTATTTT
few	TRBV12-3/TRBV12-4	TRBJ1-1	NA	CASRNGFTEAFF	TGTGCCAGCAGGAACGGATTCACTGAAGCTTTCTTT
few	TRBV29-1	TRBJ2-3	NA	CSVESTSTDTQYF	TGCAGCGTTGAGTCGACTAGCACAGATACGCAGTATTTT